This TCR beta chain was observed in a study of blood T cells in healthy people across ages (dated by TCRdb to about 2015). Background for the entire study: In model experiments, roughly one uniquely barcoded TCR beta cDNA molecule per two T cells was captured by template switching. To track age-related changes in TCR beta repertoire diversity, the study relied on deep sequencing normalized with unique cDNA molecular identifiers. Four age groups were formed from the donors: young (average 16 years), middle-aged (approximately 41), aged (62) and long-lived (approximately 78). Using the same blood draw, the study looked at two additional independent replicas of 1 million unique cDNA reads for two donors, one aged 18 to 29 and the other aged 80 or older. On the study overall, not on this receptor specifically: Bulk unsorted PBMC profiling prevented conclusive comparison of naive and antigen-experienced compartments. Observed TCR beta diversity correlated strongly with the percentage of naive T cells measured by flow cytometry. Total diversity estimates from one million sequenced T cells were considered lower bounds and underestimates. Because donor CMV infection status was unknown, age-related changes in expanded clonotypes were potentially confounded. Compared with the aged group, the long-lived group had more naive CD4+ T cells, fewer expanded clones and increased TCR diversity, a pattern suggesting age selection. Observed TCR beta diversity per million T cells fell roughly linearly with age, and a significant reduction was already apparent by age roughly 40.

The donors were roughly 39 Caucasian individuals from Russia, aged 6 to 90 years, who were systemically healthy. Each donor gave approximately 9.4 milliliters of peripheral blood, drawn into EDTA-treated Vacutainer tubes. Ficoll-Paque density-gradient centrifugation was used to isolate PBMCs, with at least 6.5 million per sample. Trizol reagent was used to extract total RNA from PBMCs, with at least 5.5 micrograms per sample. Naive CD45RAhigh/CD27high T cell percentages were measured by flow cytometry on a PBMC aliquot from every donor. The library was prepared using 5' RACE. Instrument on record: Illumina HiSeq 2500. The second PCR ran for about 7 to 11 cycles and used a J-beta primer mix along with a sample-barcoded 5' primer. Each TCR beta cDNA molecule received a unique molecular identifier from a template-switch 5' adaptor carrying 12 random nucleotides. Each sample yielded at least 2.5 million CDR3-containing paired-end reads. All of the RNA was converted into first-strand cDNA using the Mint cDNA synthesis kit, with a TRBC-specific oligonucleotide serving as the primer. All cDNA was treated with uracil-DNA glycosylase and then went through a first 18-cycle PCR with the universal primers M1SS and BC2_uni_R. For the original study's pipeline: For normalization, 1 million high-quality reads were randomly selected from each sample, with every read carrying a distinct molecular identifier. Instead of being binned into consensus sequences, reads that shared molecular identifiers were thrown out. MiTCR, with a Q25 quality threshold and the strictest error-elimination algorithm, was used for CDR3 identification, clonotype clustering and error correction. A nonparametric unseen species model using Euler transformation provided a lower-bound estimate of total TCR beta diversity. TCRdb reprocessed the public reads (quality trimming at Q25 with fastp, clone calling with MiXCR) and kept in-frame beta chains. When rows share a CDR3 protein, they turn into one entry using the most common DNA and genes. None of the V and J calls come from the authors' own analysis; TCRdb made them. Here the sample has roughly 550,000 distinct CDR3 sequences; 24% occur a single time. Just over 8.5% of the sample comes from the top ten.

CDR1 and CDR2, looked up from the germline V gene, are MNHNS and SASEGT. The junction carries 14 bases between V and J, which are trimmed by 8 bases and 7 bases respectively. The CDR3 measures 13 amino acids from cysteine to phenylalanine. The entry retains the CDR3 DNA only, 39 bases that are in frame from base 1. About this clonotype: Its antigen is still unknown. The record has no base qualities; no much larger clone is one base away.

In addition, the sample was reused for a study of T cells of mothers and their children. Taken from the second paper: The donors were nine systemically healthy Caucasian individuals, made up of three mothers and their six children. cDNA synthesis consumed the entire amount of extracted RNA, loaded at 1.5 ug RNA in each 15 ul reaction. In the second PCR, the M1S primer added sample barcodes and 2-4 random nucleotides. Over 10 million TCR beta CDR3 reads came from each mother, compared with some 3 million reads from each child. In both related and unrelated pairs, thymic selection shapes the output of TCR recombination in a similar way, with inherited differences having only a minor effect. Normalized repertoire overlap in related mother-child pairs was always slightly higher than in unrelated mother-child pairs, but the difference was never significant. With a sensitivity of roughly 93 clones per million clonotypes, no persistent microchimeric T cell clones were detected. In the study, deep NGS was used to compare the TCR beta repertoires of mothers and children, and features distinguishing related mother-child pairs from unrelated individuals were sought. On average, the children were approximately 11 +/- 4 years old, while the mothers were around 40 +/- 4 years old. Libraries were sequenced on Illumina HiSeq 2000 with 100+100 nt paired-end reads after adapter ligation with NEBNext reagents. Mother and child libraries were prepared a month apart and sequenced in separate runs to prevent cross-contamination. For each donor, between about 500,000 and 2,100,000 distinct TCR beta clonotypes were identified. Naive TCR beta clonotypes were estimated from low-frequency clonotypes matched to each donor's FACS-determined naive share, without sorting.

Sequencing was done on a sample of blood. The chain is made from TRBV6-1 and TRBJ1-4, with no confidently assigned D gene. This clonotype was obtained from a boy aged 5-17 years in good health. DNA sequence: TGTGCCAGCCACCCGAAGATAGGTGAAAAACTGTTTTTT. This yields the protein CASHPKIGEKLFF.